This T cell receptor beta chain was observed in a study of cytomegalovirus exposure and HLA in healthy donors. Method: immunoSEQ multiplex PCR; TCRdb's copy keeps in-frame clones and lacks some. Here the sample spans hundreds of thousands of clones, about 90% being singletons. V lost 5 bases and J 4 bases, leaving 12 bases between the germline ends. This CDR3 is built from 13 residues. Germline CDR1 and CDR2: SGHKS and YYEKEE (reference sequence). The chain has TRBV5-5 and TRBJ2-5; possible D gene TRBD1, 6 bases. The sequence derives from a man between 18 and 35 years old in good health and CMV-seropositive. Sequencing input: PBMCs. CDR3 in amino acids: CASSEQGRETQYF. The CDR3 nucleotides read TGTGCCAGCAGTGAACAGGGACGAGAGACCCAGTACTTC. Supplemented by reference TRBV5-5 and TRBJ2-5, the full variable domain reads DAGVTQSPTHLIKTRGQQVTLRCSPISGHKSVSWYQQVLGQGPQFIFQYYEKEERGRGNFPDRFSARQFPNYSSELNVNALLLGDSALYLCASSEQGRETQYFGPGTRLLVL.